This T cell receptor (beta chain) was captured by sequencing in a study of CD8 T cells in ankylosing spondylitis. The trim removed 5 bases at V and 7 bases at J, leaving 7 bases unmatched. The CDR3 is 13 amino acids. The germline gives CDR1 SGHTA, CDR2 FQGTGA. Regarding the study as a whole: Clones linked to disease were reported to show significant enrichment in matched ankylosing spondylitis synovial fluid.

The sample holds many counts of this clonotype. The target antigen is unknown. TCRdb itself ran the 5' RACE reads through MiXCR, one entry per CDR3 protein. The table has roughly 68,000 distinct CDR3 sequences, around 6.4% seen once. The J gene is TRBJ2-7, the V gene TRBV7-3, with TRBD1 matching 8 bases. This clonotype originated in a male donor with ankylosing spondylitis. The sequencing input was synovial fluid, either unsorted or a sorted T cell fraction (not recorded which). The CDR3 DNA reads TGTGCCAGCAGCCGAGGGACAGGACTGGAGCAGTACTTC. It codes for CASSRGTGLEQYF.